This entry is about one T cell receptor beta chain. The antigen remains unidentified. Indicated time point: newly diagnosed GD, antithyroid drugs for less than 3 months. The TCR library was made from RNA extracted from PBMCs. For TCR beta, libraries came from iRepertoire HTBI primers and Arm-PCR of CDR3 regions. TCRdb re-analysed the multiplex PCR reads in MiXCR, keeping a single row per CDR3 protein. Altogether hundreds of thousands of distinct CDR3 sequences are present, approximately 16% being singletons, with the ten largest covering just under 30%. These data belong to a study of regulatory T cells in long-lasting Graves disease. The ends lost 3 bases at V and 7 bases at J; junction bases unmatched: 8. The CDR3 length is 14 residues. CDR1 and CDR2 (germline): LNHDA, SQIVND (reference sequence). Study-wide points: Persistent cases favored TRBV28, TRBJ1-2 and TRBJ2-5.

These data were also reused for a study on T cells in Graves' hyperthyroidism and ophthalmopathy.

The TCR was taken from a man between 35 and 55 years old with Graves disease. The V and J genes are TRBV19 and TRBJ1-2; 7 bases fit TRBD1. Sample: peripheral blood mononuclear cells (PBMCs), taken at new diagnosis, from a patient treated with antithyroid drugs. This CDR3 is CASSMGQPDFGYTF. The CDR3 DNA follows: TGTGCCAGTAGTATGGGACAGCCAGATTTTGGCTACACCTTC.